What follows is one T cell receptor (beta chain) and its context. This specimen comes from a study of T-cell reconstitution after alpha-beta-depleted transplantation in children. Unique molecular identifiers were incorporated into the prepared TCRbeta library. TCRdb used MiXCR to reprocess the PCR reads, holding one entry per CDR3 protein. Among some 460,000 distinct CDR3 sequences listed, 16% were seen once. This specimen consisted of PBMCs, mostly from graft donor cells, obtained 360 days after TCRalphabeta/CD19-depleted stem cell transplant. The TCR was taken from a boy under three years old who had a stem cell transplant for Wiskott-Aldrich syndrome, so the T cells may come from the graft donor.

CDR3 loop: CASSLRREQETQYF. The CDR3 coding sequence is TGCGCCAGCAGCTTGAGAAGAGAACAAGAGACCCAGTACTTC. The rearrangement joins TRBV5-1 to TRBJ2-5, with D uncertain. This CDR3 spans 14 amino acids. V lost 1 base, J lost 2 bases, and 9 bases lay in between. The V gene's germline CDR1 is SGHRS and CDR2 YFSETQ.